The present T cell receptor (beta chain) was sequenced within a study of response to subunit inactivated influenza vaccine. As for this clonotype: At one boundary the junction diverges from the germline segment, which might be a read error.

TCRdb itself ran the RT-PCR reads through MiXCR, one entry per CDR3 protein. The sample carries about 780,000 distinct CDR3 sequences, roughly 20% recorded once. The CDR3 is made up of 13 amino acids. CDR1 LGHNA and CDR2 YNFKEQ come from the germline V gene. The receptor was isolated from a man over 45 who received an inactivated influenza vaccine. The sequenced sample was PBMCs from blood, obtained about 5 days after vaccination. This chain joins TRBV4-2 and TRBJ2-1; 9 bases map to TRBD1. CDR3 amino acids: CASIQPGQGVQFF. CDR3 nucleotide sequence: TGTGCCAGCATCCAACCGGGACAGGGAGTGCAGTTCTTC.